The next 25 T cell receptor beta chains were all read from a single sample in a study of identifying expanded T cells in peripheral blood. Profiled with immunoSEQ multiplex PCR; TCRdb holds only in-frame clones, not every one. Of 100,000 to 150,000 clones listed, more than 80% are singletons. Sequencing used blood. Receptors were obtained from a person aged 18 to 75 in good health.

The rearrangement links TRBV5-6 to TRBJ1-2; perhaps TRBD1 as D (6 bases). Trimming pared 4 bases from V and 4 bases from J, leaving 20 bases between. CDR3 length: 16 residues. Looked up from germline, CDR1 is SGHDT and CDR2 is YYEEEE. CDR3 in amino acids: CASSDDRLLYLYGYTF. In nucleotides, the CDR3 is TGTGCCAGCAGCGACGACAGGTTGCTCTACCTCTATGGCTACACCTTC.

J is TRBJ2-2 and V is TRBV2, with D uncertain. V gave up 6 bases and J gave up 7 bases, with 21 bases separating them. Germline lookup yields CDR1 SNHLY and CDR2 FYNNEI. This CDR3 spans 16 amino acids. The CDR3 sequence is CASSTKESGWGGELFF. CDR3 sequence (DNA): TGTGCCAGCAGCACGAAGGAATCTGGGTGGGGCGGGGAGCTGTTTTTT.

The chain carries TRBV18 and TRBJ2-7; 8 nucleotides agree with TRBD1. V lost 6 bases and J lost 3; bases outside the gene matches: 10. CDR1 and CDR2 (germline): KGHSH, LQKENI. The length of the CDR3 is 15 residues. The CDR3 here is CASSPGQGGLYEQYF. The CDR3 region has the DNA TGTGCCAGCTCCCCTGGACAGGGCGGGCTCTACGAGCAGTACTTC. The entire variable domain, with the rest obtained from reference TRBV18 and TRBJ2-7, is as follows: NAGVMQNPRHLVRRRGQEARLRCSPMKGHSHVYWYRQLPEEGLKFMVYLQKENIIDESGMPKERFSAEFPKEGPSILRIQQVVRGDSAAYFCASSPGQGGLYEQYFGPGTRLTVT.

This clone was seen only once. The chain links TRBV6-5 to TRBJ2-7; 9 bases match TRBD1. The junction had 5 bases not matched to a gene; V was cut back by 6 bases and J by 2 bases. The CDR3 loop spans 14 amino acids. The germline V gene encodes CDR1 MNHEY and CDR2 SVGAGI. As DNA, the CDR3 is TGTGCCAGCAGCATGGACAGGGGCCCCTACGAGCAGTACTTC. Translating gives CASSMDRGPYEQYF.

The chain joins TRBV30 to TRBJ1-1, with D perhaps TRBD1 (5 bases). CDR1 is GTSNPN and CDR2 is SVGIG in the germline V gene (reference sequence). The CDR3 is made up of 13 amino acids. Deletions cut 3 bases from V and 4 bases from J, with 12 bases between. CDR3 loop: CAWRGWGSTEAFF. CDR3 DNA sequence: TGTGCCTGGAGGGGGTGGGGGAGCACTGAAGCTTTCTTT.

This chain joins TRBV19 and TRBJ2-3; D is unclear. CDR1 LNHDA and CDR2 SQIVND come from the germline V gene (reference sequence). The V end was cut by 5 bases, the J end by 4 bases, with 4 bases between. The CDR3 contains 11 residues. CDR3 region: CASSFADTQYF. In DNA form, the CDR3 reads TGTGCCAGTAGTTTTGCAGATACGCAGTATTTT. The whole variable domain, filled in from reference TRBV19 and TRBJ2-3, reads DGGITQSPKYLFRKEGQNVTLSCEQNLNHDAMYWYRQDPGQGLRLIYYSQIVNDFQKGDIAEGYSVSREKKESFPLTVTSAQKNPTAFYLCASSFADTQYFGPGTRLTVL.

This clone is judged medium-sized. The CDR3 here is CASREQGAGNTIYF. CDR3 DNA: TGTGCCAGCAGGGAGCAGGGAGCTGGAAACACCATATATTTT. The chain uses TRBV27 and TRBJ1-3; possibly TRBD1 for D (5 bases). The V and J ends lost 6 bases and 2 bases respectively, with 11 bases between them. The germline V gene has CDR1 MNHEY and CDR2 SMNVEV (reference sequence). CDR3 length: 14 amino acids.

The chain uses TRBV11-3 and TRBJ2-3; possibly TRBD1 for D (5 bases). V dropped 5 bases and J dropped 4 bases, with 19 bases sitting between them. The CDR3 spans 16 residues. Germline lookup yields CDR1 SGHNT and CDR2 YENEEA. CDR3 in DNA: TGTGCCAGCAGCCCCACCCTAAGGGGCGCAGCAGATACGCAGTATTTT. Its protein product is CASSPTLRGAADTQYF.

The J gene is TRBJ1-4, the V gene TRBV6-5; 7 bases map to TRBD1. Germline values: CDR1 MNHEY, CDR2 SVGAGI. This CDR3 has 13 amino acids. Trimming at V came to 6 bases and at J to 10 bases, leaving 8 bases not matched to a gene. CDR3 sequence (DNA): TGTGCCAGCAGAACCGGGACAGAAAGAAAACTGTTTTTT. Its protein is CASRTGTERKLFF.

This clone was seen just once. CDR3 sequence (DNA): TGTGCCAGCAGCTTTCGGTACACTGAAGCTTTCTTT. Protein: CASSFRYTEAFF. The chain recombines TRBV11-2 with TRBJ1-1, with D unresolved. Trimming left V 3 bases short and J 3 bases short, with 5 bases between. Per germline, CDR1 SGHAT and CDR2 FQNNGV. The CDR3 spans 12 residues.

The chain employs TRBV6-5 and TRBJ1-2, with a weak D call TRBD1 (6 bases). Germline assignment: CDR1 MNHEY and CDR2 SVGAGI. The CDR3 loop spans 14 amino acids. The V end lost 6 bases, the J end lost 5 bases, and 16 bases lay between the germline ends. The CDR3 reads CASSRTGTYYGYTF. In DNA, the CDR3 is TGTGCCAGCAGCCGAACTGGGACATATTATGGCTACACCTTC.

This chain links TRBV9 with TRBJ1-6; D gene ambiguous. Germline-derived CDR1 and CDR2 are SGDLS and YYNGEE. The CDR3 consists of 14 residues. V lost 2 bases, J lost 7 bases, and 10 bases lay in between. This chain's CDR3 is CASSVSSWNSPLHF. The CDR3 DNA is TGTGCCAGCAGCGTCTCCTCGTGGAATTCACCCCTCCACTTT.

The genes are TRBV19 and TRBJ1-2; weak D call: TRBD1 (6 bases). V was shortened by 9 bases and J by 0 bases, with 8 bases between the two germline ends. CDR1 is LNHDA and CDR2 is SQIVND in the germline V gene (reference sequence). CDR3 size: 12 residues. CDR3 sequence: CARDRANYGYTF. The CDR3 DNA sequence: TGTGCCAGGGACAGAGCTAACTATGGCTACACCTTC.

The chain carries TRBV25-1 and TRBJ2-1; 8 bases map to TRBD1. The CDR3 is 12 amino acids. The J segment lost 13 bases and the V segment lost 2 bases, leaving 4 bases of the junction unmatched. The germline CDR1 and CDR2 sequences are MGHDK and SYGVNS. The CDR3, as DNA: TGTGCCAGCAGTGAACAGGGGGCCCAACAGTTCTTC. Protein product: CASSEQGAQQFF.

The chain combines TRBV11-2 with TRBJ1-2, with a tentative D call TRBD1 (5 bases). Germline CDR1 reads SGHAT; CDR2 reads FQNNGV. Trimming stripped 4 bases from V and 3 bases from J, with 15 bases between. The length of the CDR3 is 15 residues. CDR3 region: CASSSWDPYDYGYTF. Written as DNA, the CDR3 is TGTGCCAGCAGCTCGTGGGACCCCTATGACTATGGCTACACCTTC.

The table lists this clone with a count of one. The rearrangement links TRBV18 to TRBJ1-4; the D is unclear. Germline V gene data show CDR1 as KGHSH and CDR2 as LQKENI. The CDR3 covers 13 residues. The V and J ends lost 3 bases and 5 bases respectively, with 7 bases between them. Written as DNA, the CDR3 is TGTGCCAGCTCACCTGACCTGAATGAAAAACTGTTTTTT. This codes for CASSPDLNEKLFF.

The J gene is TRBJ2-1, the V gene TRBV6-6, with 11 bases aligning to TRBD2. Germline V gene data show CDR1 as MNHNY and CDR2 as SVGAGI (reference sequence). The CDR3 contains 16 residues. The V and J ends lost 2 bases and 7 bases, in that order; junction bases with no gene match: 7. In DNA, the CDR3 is TGTGCCAGCAGTTACGCCGGGACTAGCGGAACTAATGAGCAGTTCTTC. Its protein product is CASSYAGTSGTNEQFF.

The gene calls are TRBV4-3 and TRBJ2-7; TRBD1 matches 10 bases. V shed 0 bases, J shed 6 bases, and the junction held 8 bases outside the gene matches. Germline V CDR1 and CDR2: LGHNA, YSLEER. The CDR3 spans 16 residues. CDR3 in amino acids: CASSQDGGTGAGEQYF. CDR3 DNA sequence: TGCGCCAGCAGCCAAGACGGTGGGACAGGGGCGGGCGAGCAGTACTTC.

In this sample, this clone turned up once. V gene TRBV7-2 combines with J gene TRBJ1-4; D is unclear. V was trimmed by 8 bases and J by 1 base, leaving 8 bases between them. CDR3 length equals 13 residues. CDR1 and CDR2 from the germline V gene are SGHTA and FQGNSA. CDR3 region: CASGRGTNEKLFF. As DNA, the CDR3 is TGTGCCAGCGGCCGAGGAACTAATGAAAAACTGTTTTTT.

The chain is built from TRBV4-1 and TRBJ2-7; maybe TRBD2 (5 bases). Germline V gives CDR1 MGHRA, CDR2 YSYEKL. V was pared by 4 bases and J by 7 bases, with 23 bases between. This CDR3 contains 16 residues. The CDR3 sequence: CASSPEGRAGTAEQYF. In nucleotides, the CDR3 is TGCGCCAGCAGCCCAGAAGGGCGCGCGGGCACTGCGGAGCAGTACTTC.

The CDR3 coding sequence is TGTGCCAGCTCCCTACAACAGGGGGCGCGGGCGGTAAGAGAGCAGTTCTTC. Residues: CASSLQQGARAVREQFF. The gene calls are TRBV18 and TRBJ2-1; 9 nucleotides agree with TRBD1. CDR1 and CDR2 (germline): KGHSH, LQKENI. Losses at the gene ends were 6 bases for V and 10 bases for J; bases not matched to a gene: 19. The CDR3 runs 17 residues.

Written as DNA, the CDR3 is TGTGCCAGCAGCTTGGACAGAAATTCACCCCTCCACTTT. This codes for CASSLDRNSPLHF. The V gene is TRBV5-4, the J gene TRBJ1-6, with D unresolved. The CDR3 loop spans 13 amino acids. Germline CDR1 SGHNT, CDR2 YYREEE (reference sequence). The V gene lost 0 bases and the J gene lost 7 bases, with 5 bases spanning the gap.

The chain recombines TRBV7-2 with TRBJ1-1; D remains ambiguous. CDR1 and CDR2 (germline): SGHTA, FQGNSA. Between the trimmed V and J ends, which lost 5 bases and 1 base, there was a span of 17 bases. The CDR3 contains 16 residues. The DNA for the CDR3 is TGTGCCAGCAGCCCCAACCGGGCCAGCTCGAACACTGAAGCTTTCTTT. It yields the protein CASSPNRASSNTEAFF.

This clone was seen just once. The CDR3 loop reads CASSYQTGSGANVLTF. The CDR3 nucleotides are TGTGCCAGCAGTTACCAGACAGGCTCTGGGGCCAACGTCCTGACTTTC. This sequence joins TRBV28 and TRBJ2-6, with D perhaps TRBD1 (6 bases). Germline V CDR1 and CDR2: MDHEN, SYDVKM. There are 16 residues in the CDR3. Trimming cost V 4 bases and J 0 bases, with 10 bases left between them.

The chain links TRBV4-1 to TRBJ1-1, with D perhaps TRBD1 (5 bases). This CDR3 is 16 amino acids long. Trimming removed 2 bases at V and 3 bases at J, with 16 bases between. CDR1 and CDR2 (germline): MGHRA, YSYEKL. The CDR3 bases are TGCGCCAGCAGCCAATATATCGGGGCAGGAGACACTGAAGCTTTCTTT. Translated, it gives CASSQYIGAGDTEAFF.